What follows are 20 T cell receptor beta chains derived from one specimen sequenced in a study of blood T cell repertoires in COVID-19. TCRdb keeps only in-frame clones here, not all; method: immunoSEQ multiplex PCR. The sample includes some 220,000 clones, roughly 80% of them seen just once. Sequenced sample: peripheral blood. Every receptor here comes from an older woman with acute or convalescent COVID-19.

The chain employs TRBV9 and TRBJ2-3; 7 nucleotides agree with TRBD2. Per germline, CDR1 SGDLS and CDR2 YYNGEE. V dropped 0 bases and J dropped 4; count of bases not matched to a gene: 5. The CDR3 totals 15 residues. This CDR3 is CASSVGISGADTQYF. The CDR3 DNA reads TGTGCCAGCAGCGTAGGGATAAGCGGGGCAGATACGCAGTATTTT.

The chain recombines TRBV5-4 with TRBJ2-3, with TRBD2 identical over 7 bases. The CDR3 totals 16 residues. Germline V gene lookup returns CDR1 SGHNT and CDR2 YYREEE (reference sequence). The ends lost 1 base at V and 0 bases at J; junction bases unmatched: 5. CDR3 nucleotides: TGTGCCAGCAGCTTGTATTTGCGGGGGAGCACAGATACGCAGTATTTT. This codes for CASSLYLRGSTDTQYF.

This rearrangement joins TRBV14 to TRBJ2-1; D may be TRBD2 (5 bases). CDR1 is SGHDN and CDR2 is FVKESK in the germline V gene. The CDR3 has 16 residues. Trimming cost V 4 bases and J 0 bases, with 13 bases left between them. The CDR3 is CASSRRGSSSYNEQFF. The CDR3 DNA sequence: TGTGCCAGCAGCCGCCGGGGTTCTAGCTCCTACAATGAGCAGTTCTTC.

This chain uses TRBV27 with TRBJ2-7; weak D call: TRBD1 (5 bases). The germline gives CDR1 MNHEY, CDR2 SMNVEV (reference sequence). The CDR3 contains 14 residues. Trimming stripped 0 bases from V and 9 bases from J, with 15 bases between. CDR3 region: CASSLSFPPQGQYF. The CDR3 DNA sequence: TGTGCCAGCAGTTTATCCTTCCCGCCTCAGGGGCAGTACTTC.

The J gene is TRBJ2-5, the V gene TRBV5-1; TRBD2 agrees at 13 bases. Germline CDR1 is SGHRS and CDR2 is YFSETQ. This CDR3 region has 15 residues. V shed 3 bases and J 4 bases; nucleotides not matched to a gene: 3. The CDR3 region is CASSSLAGGRETQYF. The CDR3 DNA is TGCGCCAGCAGCTCACTAGCGGGGGGGCGAGAGACCCAGTACTTC.

Comments on this clone: Other DNA sequences in the sample encode the same CDR3. The chain employs TRBV9 and TRBJ2-2; a weak D match, TRBD2 (6 bases). CDR3 size: 14 residues. Trimming shortened V by 0 bases and J by 5 bases, and 8 bases separated the two germline ends. Looked up from germline, CDR1 is SGDLS and CDR2 is YYNGEE. The CDR3 reads CASSVAGGTGELFF. CDR3 sequence (DNA): TGTGCCAGCAGCGTAGCCGGAGGGACCGGGGAGCTGTTTTTT.

This chain uses TRBV7-2 with TRBJ2-1, with 7 bases identical to TRBD2. Germline V CDR1 and CDR2: SGHTA, FQGNSA. The V gene end was trimmed by 5 bases and the J gene end by 7 bases; junction bases not matched to a gene: 11. There are 15 residues in the CDR3. CDR3 nucleotides: TGTGCCAGCAGCGAAGGGTCCTATAGCGGGAATGAGCAGTTCTTC. Its translation is CASSEGSYSGNEQFF.

As to this clone: The same CDR3 arises from other DNA sequences in this sample as well. The chain links TRBV12-3 or TRBV12-4 to TRBJ2-1; D unresolved. CDR3 size: 13 residues. V was shortened by 3 bases and J by 1 base, with 4 bases between the two germline ends. CDR3 protein: CASSFGSYNEQFF. The DNA of the CDR3 is TGTGCCAGCAGTTTCGGTTCCTACAATGAGCAGTTCTTC.

The chain combines TRBV5-1 with TRBJ1-1; D is ambiguous. Trimming left V 4 bases short and J 3 bases short, with 16 bases between. This CDR3 contains 15 residues. The V gene's germline CDR1 is SGHRS and CDR2 YFSETQ. The CDR3 region is CASSVRNPEDTEAFF. The CDR3 DNA is TGCGCCAGCAGCGTACGCAACCCGGAGGACACTGAAGCTTTCTTT.

The V and J genes are TRBV5-1 and TRBJ1-2; D gene uncertain. Trimming took 4 bases from V and 4 from J, leaving 14 bases between them. The CDR3 has 14 amino acids. Germline CDR1 and CDR2: SGHRS and YFSETQ. CDR3 DNA sequence: TGCGCCAGCAGCCCCACAACCGCGGCCTATGGCTACACCTTC. It is translated as CASSPTTAAYGYTF. The variable domain in full, with the rest retrieved from reference TRBV5-1 and TRBJ1-2, is KAGVTQTPRYLIKTRGQQVTLSCSPISGHRSVSWYQQTPGQGLQFLFEYFSETQRNKGNFPGRFSGRQFSNSRSEMNVSTLELGDSALYLCASSPTTAAYGYTFGSGTRLTVV.

This clone turned up a few times. This chain connects TRBV9 to TRBJ1-1; D uncertain. The length of the CDR3 is 14 residues. V lost 3 bases and J 0 bases, leaving 9 bases between the germline ends. CDR1 is SGDLS, CDR2 YYNGEE, per germline. CDR3 region: CASSAHELNTEAFF. The CDR3 bases are TGTGCCAGCAGCGCCCATGAGTTGAACACTGAAGCTTTCTTT.

This chain's CDR3 is CASSAGTSGGGHTGELFF. The CDR3, as DNA: TGTGCCAGCAGCGCCGGGACTAGCGGGGGGGGTCACACCGGGGAGCTGTTTTTT. The V gene is TRBV7-8, the J gene TRBJ2-2, with 16 positions matching TRBD2. V trimming: 5 bases; J trimming: 3 bases; junction bases outside the gene matches: 6. Germline values: CDR1 SGHVS, CDR2 FQNEAQ. The CDR3 runs 18 residues.

The genes are TRBV4-1 and TRBJ1-1; D perhaps matches TRBD1 (6 bases). There are 17 residues in the CDR3. Trimming left V 0 bases short and J 3 bases short, with 17 bases between. Germline values: CDR1 MGHRA, CDR2 YSYEKL. The CDR3 reads CASSQEGGAVQHTEAFF. The DNA for the CDR3 is TGCGCCAGCAGCCAAGAGGGGGGGGCGGTTCAGCACACTGAAGCTTTCTTT.

This clone was found a few times. The rearrangement uses TRBV20-1 and TRBJ2-1; a weak D match, TRBD2 (6 bases). The CDR3 is 11 amino acids. The V end was cut by 6 bases, the J end by 7 bases, with 10 bases between. Germline V gene data show CDR1 as DFQATT and CDR2 as SNEGSKA (reference sequence). Here the CDR3 DNA reads TGCAGTGCCGTACGGGGGAATGAGCAGTTCTTC. Residues: CSAVRGNEQFF.

The V gene is TRBV27, the J gene TRBJ2-5, with D hard to call. V lost 2 bases to trimming and J lost 7 bases, with 11 bases between them. CDR1 is MNHEY and CDR2 is SMNVEV in the germline V gene (reference sequence). The CDR3 consists of 13 residues. As DNA, the CDR3 is TGTGCCAGCAGTTTAATGAGTAGTGGGACCCAGTACTTC. Residues: CASSLMSSGTQYF.

The V call is TRBV6-5, the J call TRBJ1-2; maybe TRBD1 (6 bases). V was pared by 7 bases and J by 5 bases, with 14 bases between. The CDR3 has 13 residues. Germline V gives CDR1 MNHEY, CDR2 SVGAGI. The CDR3 sequence: CASTESRGYGYTF. CDR3 DNA: TGTGCCAGCACCGAATCCAGGGGTTATGGCTACACCTTC.

Here the CDR3 DNA reads TGTGCCAGCAGTGAAAGGGGTCAATACTCTGGAAACACCATATATTTT. As protein: CASSERGQYSGNTIYF. The chain carries TRBV6-1 and TRBJ1-3; possibly TRBD1 for D (5 bases). Germline V CDR1 and CDR2: MNHNS, SASEGT. V was shortened by 2 bases and J by 0 bases, with 11 bases between the two germline ends. There are 16 residues in the CDR3.

The chain couples TRBV3-1 (or the pseudogene TRBV3-2) to TRBJ2-6; D remains unclear. The CDR3 loop spans 14 amino acids. The germline CDR1 and CDR2 sequences are LGHDT and YNNKEL (reference sequence). The V and J ends lost 4 bases and 0 bases respectively, with 4 bases between them. CDR3 in amino acids: CASSPISGANVLTF. The CDR3 DNA sequence: TGTGCCAGCAGCCCCATCTCTGGGGCCAACGTCCTGACTTTC.

Regarding this clone: Given a much more abundant clone one base away, this may be a read error. V gene TRBV7-2 combines with J gene TRBJ1-1; D ambiguous. The CDR3 loop spans 14 amino acids. CDR1 SGHTA and CDR2 FQGNSA come from the germline V gene. The CDR3 reads CASSLVWEGTEVFF. In DNA form, the CDR3 reads TGTGCCAGCAGCTTAGTATGGGAGGGCACTGAAGTTTTCTTT.

This clone has at least ten counts. The J gene is TRBJ1-1, the V gene TRBV25-1; D is possibly TRBD1 (6 bases). CDR1 and CDR2 (germline): MGHDK, SYGVNS. V was trimmed by 3 bases and J by 5 bases, leaving 13 bases between them. This CDR3 has 14 residues. CDR3 coding DNA: TGTGCCAGCAGTGACTCAGACAGGAGGACTGAAGCTTTCTTT. This sequence encodes CASSDSDRRTEAFF.